This TCR beta chain appears in the sequencing data of a study of OX40 agonist ivuxolimab in advanced cancers. Sequencing was performed with immunoSEQ multiplex PCR; in TCRdb, only in-frame clones are kept and a portion is missing. The table shows tens of thousands of clones, with approximately 90% occurring only once. This clone was found once. V gave up 5 bases and J gave up 7 bases; unmatched junction bases: 7. There are 16 residues in the CDR3. Germline loops: CDR1 SGHRS, CDR2 YFSETQ. This specimen consisted of CD4+ or CD8+ T cells sorted from blood, obtained in a trial of the OX40 agonist ivuxolimab. The J gene is TRBJ2-2, the V gene TRBV5-1, with 14 bases fitting TRBD2. The clonotype comes from an adult with an advanced solid tumor such as melanoma, head and neck, liver or kidney cancer. For the CDR3, the DNA is TGCGCCAGCAGGAAGACTAGCGGGAGGGCCGGCGGGGAGCTGTTTTTT. Encoded protein: CASRKTSGRAGGELFF.